Presented here are 18 T cell receptor beta chains from one specimen sequenced in a study of T cell responses to AZD1222 COVID-19 vaccine. The method was immunoSEQ multiplex PCR; TCRdb's version includes in-frame clones alone and lacks a portion of them. The sample consists of under 140,000 clones, around nine tenths of them appearing once. The sample was peripheral blood, taken 28 days after the second AZD1222 dose. Receptor source: an adult who received the AZD1222 COVID-19 vaccine.

This chain uses TRBV10-3 with TRBJ2-1; maybe TRBD2 (6 bases). V lost 2 bases and J lost 10, with 12 bases in between. This CDR3 comprises 13 residues. CDR1 is ENHRY, CDR2 SYGVKD, per germline. This chain's CDR3 is CAISEPRDLEQFF. The CDR3 nucleotides read TGTGCCATCAGTGAGCCTAGGGACTTGGAGCAGTTCTTC.

The chain uses TRBV28 and TRBJ2-5; possible D gene TRBD1, 5 bases. Germline lookup yields CDR1 MDHEN and CDR2 SYDVKM. The CDR3 is 16 residues long. V was clipped by 4 bases and J by 7 bases, with 22 bases between them. The DNA of the CDR3 is TGTGCCAGCAGTTCGACTCTTACAGGCCGCCTTGGGACCCAGTACTTC. This codes for CASSSTLTGRLGTQYF.

This chain links TRBV5-1 with TRBJ2-3; D is perhaps TRBD2 (5 bases). Germline-derived CDR1 and CDR2 are SGHRS and YFSETQ. The CDR3 sequence is 16 residues long. V lost 2 bases and J lost 6, with 19 bases in between. CDR3 residues: CASSFVGGPSVDTQYF. CDR3 bases: TGCGCCAGCAGCTTTGTCGGAGGCCCCTCGGTCGATACGCAGTATTTT.

This rearrangement joins TRBV19 to TRBJ1-5, with a tentative D call TRBD1 (5 bases). This CDR3 region has 15 residues. V was clipped by 1 base and J by 7 bases, with 14 bases between them. Germline V lookup: CDR1 LNHDA, CDR2 SQIVND (reference sequence). CDR3 sequence reads: CASSIGAGLRQPQHF. In nucleotides, the CDR3 is TGTGCCAGTAGTATAGGGGCAGGGTTGAGGCAGCCCCAGCATTTT.

This clone came up once. CDR3 residues: CASSEALRGSTDTQYF. CDR3 nucleotide sequence: TGTGCCAGCAGTGAAGCGCTAAGGGGTAGCACAGATACGCAGTATTTT. V and J are TRBV2 and TRBJ2-3; TRBD1 might be the D (5 bases). The CDR3 is made up of 16 amino acids. V lost 0 bases, J lost 0 bases, and 10 bases lay in between. CDR1 SNHLY and CDR2 FYNNEI come from the germline V gene.

The chain recombines TRBV29-1 with TRBJ2-1; 11 bases line up with TRBD2. This CDR3 contains 14 residues. CDR1 is SQVTM, CDR2 ANQGSEA, per germline. Losses at the gene ends were 1 base for V and 11 bases for J; bases not matched to a gene: 7. CDR3 region: CSVEVPLAGGQQFF. The DNA of the CDR3 is TGCAGCGTTGAAGTCCCCCTAGCGGGAGGTCAGCAGTTCTTC.

The rearrangement joins TRBV7-9 to TRBJ2-3; D possibly corresponds to TRBD1 (6 bases). CDR3 length: 14 residues. Germline loops: CDR1 SEHNR, CDR2 FQNEAQ (reference sequence). With 11 bases removed from V and 7 bases from J, the gap between germline ends came to 22 bases. The CDR3 DNA follows: TGTGCCTCCTCCGGGACATGGAAAACCAATACGCAGTATTTT. It codes for CASSGTWKTNTQYF.

With respect to this clone: The sample contains more than one DNA sequence encoding this CDR3. This chain links TRBV7-9 with TRBJ2-7; D is ambiguous. CDR1 and CDR2 from the germline V gene are SEHNR and FQNEAQ (reference sequence). The CDR3 runs 12 residues. The V and J ends lost 2 bases and 3 bases respectively, with 5 bases between them. The CDR3 region is CASSLLGYEQYF. CDR3 in DNA: TGTGCCAGCAGCTTATTGGGCTACGAGCAGTACTTC.

The chain carries TRBV5-6 and TRBJ2-5; D ambiguous. The CDR3 is made up of 13 amino acids. Looked up from germline, CDR1 is SGHDT and CDR2 is YYEEEE. Between the trimmed V and J ends, which lost 1 base and 4 bases, there was a span of 8 bases. The CDR3 nucleotides read TGTGCCAGCAGCTTGAGGAATGGAGAGACCCAGTACTTC. Protein: CASSLRNGETQYF.

The table lists this clone with a count of one. The gene calls are TRBV5-6 and TRBJ1-5; 7 nucleotides match TRBD1. The CDR3 spans 16 residues. Germline V lookup: CDR1 SGHDT, CDR2 YYEEEE. The V and J ends lost 2 bases and 1 base, in that order; junction bases with no gene match: 6. In DNA form, the CDR3 reads TGTGCCAGCAGCTTTGCGTCACAGGGGAGCAATCAGCCCCAGCATTTT. This translates into CASSFASQGSNQPQHF. Full variable domain (missing parts from reference TRBV5-6 and TRBJ1-5): DAGVTQSPTHLIKTRGQQVTLRCSPKSGHDTVSWYQQALGQGPQFIFQYYEEEERQRGNFPDRFSGHQFPNYSSELNVNALLLGDSALYLCASSFASQGSNQPQHFGDGTRLSIL.

The J gene is TRBJ2-2, the V gene TRBV18; 9 bases match TRBD1. The ends lost 2 bases at V and 3 bases at J; junction bases unmatched: 1. In germline, CDR1 is KGHSH, CDR2 LQKENI. The CDR3 sequence is 15 residues long. The CDR3 DNA is TGTGCCAGCTCACCAGGGACAGGGTACACCGGGGAGCTGTTTTTT. It encodes CASSPGTGYTGELFF.

The chain is built from TRBV6-5 and TRBJ1-1; possibly TRBD1 for D (5 bases). This CDR3 is 14 amino acids long. Trimming left V 6 bases short and J 4 bases short, with 15 bases between. Germline V gives CDR1 MNHEY, CDR2 SVGAGI. In DNA form, the CDR3 reads TGTGCCAGCAGGGGGGGACTGTGGGGCACTGAAGCTTTCTTT. Its protein is CASRGGLWGTEAFF.

This chain connects TRBV4-1 to TRBJ2-7; possible D gene TRBD1, 6 bases. The V gene's germline CDR1 is MGHRA and CDR2 YSYEKL. The CDR3 runs 14 residues. Trimming cost V 0 bases and J 6 bases, with 12 bases left between them. CDR3 sequence (DNA): TGCGCCAGCAGCCAAGATCCAACAGGGCTCGAGCAGTACTTC. The encoded protein is CASSQDPTGLEQYF.

The sample holds one count of this clone. This chain joins TRBV15 and TRBJ1-5; D may be TRBD1 (5 bases). V was clipped by 3 bases and J by 6 bases, with 15 bases between them. This CDR3 is built from 15 residues. Germline values: CDR1 LNHNV, CDR2 YYDKDF (reference sequence). The chain's CDR3 is CATSSLEGIGQPQHF. DNA of the CDR3: TGTGCCACCAGCAGTCTTGAGGGGATTGGTCAGCCCCAGCATTTT.

This sequence joins TRBV24-1 and TRBJ2-1; D unresolved. V lost 4 bases, J lost 8 bases, and 11 bases lay in between. The CDR3 runs to 13 residues. The germline CDR1 and CDR2 sequences are KGHDR and SFDVKD. The CDR3 loop is CATSDPSFHEQFF. The CDR3 bases are TGTGCCACCAGTGACCCTAGTTTTCATGAGCAGTTCTTC.

In nucleotides, the CDR3 is TGTGCCAGCAGTTTCTCCAGGGGGCCTGGAAACACCATATATTTT. This sequence encodes CASSFSRGPGNTIYF. This rearrangement joins TRBV28 to TRBJ1-3; 8 bases agree with TRBD1. The CDR3 runs 15 residues. Germline V gene lookup returns CDR1 MDHEN and CDR2 SYDVKM. V was clipped by 3 bases and J by 2 bases; unmatched bases: 3.

This clone was observed a handful of times. V gene TRBV5-1 combines with J gene TRBJ2-1; 11 bases match TRBD1. Germline trimming cut 5 bases from V and 6 bases from J; bases unmatched to any gene: 7. Per germline, CDR1 SGHRS and CDR2 YFSETQ. The CDR3 covers 15 residues. Here the CDR3 reads CASRDWDRGSNEQFF. The DNA for the CDR3 is TGCGCCAGCAGGGATTGGGACAGGGGGTCCAATGAGCAGTTCTTC. Full variable domain (rest looked up from reference TRBV5-1 and TRBJ2-1): KAGVTQTPRYLIKTRGQQVTLSCSPISGHRSVSWYQQTPGQGLQFLFEYFSETQRNKGNFPGRFSGRQFSNSRSEMNVSTLELGDSALYLCASRDWDRGSNEQFFGPGTRLTVL.

This clone was seen just once. This chain uses TRBV5-1 with TRBJ2-7; D gene ambiguous. The CDR3 is made up of 15 amino acids. Germline CDR1 SGHRS, CDR2 YFSETQ. The V gene lost 1 base and the J gene lost 0 bases, with 11 bases spanning the gap. CDR3: CASSLMSRSSYEQYF. For the CDR3, the DNA is TGCGCCAGCAGCTTGATGTCCCGAAGCTCCTACGAGCAGTACTTC. The full variable domain, rest sourced from reference TRBV5-1 and TRBJ2-7, is KAGVTQTPRYLIKTRGQQVTLSCSPISGHRSVSWYQQTPGQGLQFLFEYFSETQRNKGNFPGRFSGRQFSNSRSEMNVSTLELGDSALYLCASSLMSRSSYEQYFGPGTRLTVT.